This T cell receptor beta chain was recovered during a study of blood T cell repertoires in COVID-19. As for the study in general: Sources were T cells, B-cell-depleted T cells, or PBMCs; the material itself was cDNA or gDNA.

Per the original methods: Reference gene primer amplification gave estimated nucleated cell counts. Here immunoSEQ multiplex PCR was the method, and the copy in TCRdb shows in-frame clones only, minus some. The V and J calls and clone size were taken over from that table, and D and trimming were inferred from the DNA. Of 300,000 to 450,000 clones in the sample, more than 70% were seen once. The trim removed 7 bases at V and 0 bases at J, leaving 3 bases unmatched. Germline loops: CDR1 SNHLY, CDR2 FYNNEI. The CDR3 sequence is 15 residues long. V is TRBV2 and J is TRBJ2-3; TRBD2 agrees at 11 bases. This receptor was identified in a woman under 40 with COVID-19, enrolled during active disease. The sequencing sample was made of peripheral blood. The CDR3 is CASIASGGSTDTQYF. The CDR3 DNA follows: TGTGCCAGCATTGCTAGCGGGGGGAGCACAGATACGCAGTATTTT.